The 18 T cell receptor beta chains listed next were all sequenced from one sample in a study of cytomegalovirus exposure and HLA in healthy donors. PCR involved 60 Vbeta and 13 Jbeta primers. Only in-frame clones appear in the TCRdb table, and some are missing; sequencing was by immunoSEQ multiplex PCR. Of 140,000 or so clones in the sample, around 78% were seen once. Material for sequencing was PBMCs. Receptors were obtained from a woman between 18 and 29 years old in good health and CMV-seropositive.

This clone was observed once. The CDR3 DNA is TGTGCCAGCAGCGGAGACCTGGGGACAGGGGGCGGCGGGGAGCTGTTTTTT. Its translation is CASSGDLGTGGGGELFF. The chain couples TRBV9 to TRBJ2-2; 12 positions agree with TRBD1. V shed 3 bases, J shed 7 bases, and the junction held 10 bases outside the gene matches. This CDR3 contains 17 residues. The germline V gene encodes CDR1 SGDLS and CDR2 YYNGEE.

This sequence joins TRBV15 and TRBJ1-1; possible D gene TRBD1, 6 bases. This CDR3 contains 14 residues. Germline V gives CDR1 LNHNV, CDR2 YYDKDF (reference sequence). Trimming stripped 0 bases from V and 5 bases from J, with 10 bases between. CDR3 residues: CATSRDTGSTEAFF. CDR3 DNA sequence: TGTGCCACCAGCAGAGATACAGGGTCTACTGAAGCTTTCTTT.

V usage is TRBV6-1 and J usage is TRBJ2-2; 10 bases are a match to TRBD2. This CDR3 comprises 17 residues. CDR1 is MNHNS and CDR2 is SASEGT in the germline V gene. V shed 4 bases and J 0 bases; nucleotides not matched to a gene: 5. In DNA form, the CDR3 reads TGTGCCAGCAGTGCGATAAGCGGGGGGGCGAACACCGGGGAGCTGTTTTTT. Translated, it gives CASSAISGGANTGELFF.

The gene calls are TRBV6-1 and TRBJ2-7; 7 bases fit TRBD1. Trimming removed 3 bases from V and 2 bases from J; junction bases left unmatched: 7. The CDR3 loop spans 15 amino acids. Per germline, CDR1 MNHNS and CDR2 SASEGT. This chain's CDR3 is CASSDDGTATYEQYF. For the CDR3, the DNA is TGTGCCAGCAGTGACGATGGGACAGCCACCTACGAGCAGTACTTC.

The chain carries TRBV5-1 and TRBJ2-5; 7 nucleotides line up with TRBD1. The J call may not be correct, given that the DNA end is closer to TRBJ2-7. The CDR3 has 15 residues. Looked up from germline, CDR1 is SGHRS and CDR2 is YFSETQ. The CDR3 protein is CASSSYRDRGYEQYF. The CDR3 DNA reads TGCGCCAGCAGCTCCTACCGGGACAGAGGCTACGAGCAGTACTTC.

Comments on this clone: Other DNA sequences in this sample translate to the same CDR3. The chain combines TRBV2 with TRBJ2-7, with TRBD1 identical over 9 bases. The CDR3 loop spans 15 amino acids. Losses at the gene ends were 2 bases for V and 4 bases for J; bases not matched to a gene: 6. Germline lookup yields CDR1 SNHLY and CDR2 FYNNEI. The CDR3 protein is CASSELQGALYEQYF. The CDR3 DNA follows: TGTGCCAGCAGTGAATTACAGGGGGCTCTATACGAGCAGTACTTC.

The chain couples TRBV11-2 to TRBJ2-2; TRBD2 aligns across 8 bases. V was pared by 1 base and J by 9 bases, with 10 bases of the junction left unmatched. The CDR3 is made up of 16 amino acids. CDR1 SGHAT and CDR2 FQNNGV come from the germline V gene. This CDR3 reads CASSLVSSGYNWELFF. The CDR3 DNA reads TGTGCCAGCAGCTTAGTATCTAGCGGGTATAATTGGGAGCTGTTTTTT.

The V and J genes are TRBV5-4 and TRBJ1-3; D is ambiguous. There are 14 residues in the CDR3. The germline V and J ends were trimmed by 3 bases and 2 bases, with 9 bases remaining between them. Germline values: CDR1 SGHNT, CDR2 YYREEE (reference sequence). The CDR3 here is CASSSGGTGNTIYF. The CDR3, as DNA: TGTGCCAGCAGCTCGGGAGGTACTGGAAACACCATATATTTT.

This chain connects TRBV7-2 to TRBJ2-2; no definite D call. The CDR3 spans 12 residues. The V gene's germline CDR1 is SGHTA and CDR2 FQGNSA. V lost 3 bases and J 4 bases, leaving 3 bases between the germline ends. Here the CDR3 DNA reads TGTGCCAGCAGCTTCGGCACCGGGGAGCTGTTTTTT. This sequence encodes CASSFGTGELFF.

This clone turned up a few times. The rearrangement uses TRBV7-8 and TRBJ1-6; perhaps TRBD1 as D (6 bases). The CDR3 has 20 amino acids. The V gene's germline CDR1 is SGHVS and CDR2 FQNEAQ. With 3 bases removed from V and 0 bases from J, the gap between germline ends came to 21 bases. The DNA of the CDR3 is TGTGCCAGCAGCTTGGACAGAGAGTCTACCGTGAGCTCCTATAATTCACCCCTCCACTTT. This sequence encodes CASSLDRESTVSSYNSPLHF.

The rearrangement uses TRBV15 and TRBJ1-1; D perhaps matches TRBD1 (5 bases). V was trimmed by 9 bases and J by 0 bases, leaving 8 bases between them. Germline CDR1 reads LNHNV; CDR2 reads YYDKDF (reference sequence). The CDR3 loop spans 12 amino acids. The CDR3 region is CATGALNTEAFF. The CDR3 region has the DNA TGTGCCACAGGGGCGCTGAACACTGAAGCTTTCTTT.

This clone appeared a single time. This chain links TRBV4-1 with TRBJ2-1, with 11 bases fitting TRBD2. Germline V gene lookup returns CDR1 MGHRA and CDR2 YSYEKL. The CDR3 runs to 17 residues. With 1 base clipped from V and 8 bases from J, the junction kept 10 bases outside the gene matches. CDR3 amino acids: CASSQVGVTSGGHEQFF. CDR3 nucleotides: TGCGCCAGCAGCCAAGTCGGTGTCACTAGCGGGGGCCATGAGCAGTTCTTC.

V gene TRBV7-8 combines with J gene TRBJ2-7; 8 positions agree with TRBD1. From germline, CDR1 is SGHVS and CDR2 FQNEAQ. J gave up 2 bases and V 5 bases, and 8 bases lay outside the gene matches. This CDR3 has 15 amino acids. CDR3 bases: TGTGCCAGCAGCCTCGGGACAGGAGACACCTACGAGCAGTACTTC. Its protein product is CASSLGTGDTYEQYF.

The chain uses TRBV4-2 and TRBJ2-7, with TRBD2 matching 15 bases. The V and J ends lost 0 bases and 2 bases, in that order; junction bases with no gene match: 5. The CDR3 has 18 residues. Looked up from germline, CDR1 is LGHNA and CDR2 is YNFKEQ. CDR3 residues: CASSQDRTSGGAPYEQYF. The CDR3, as DNA: TGTGCCAGCAGCCAAGATCGGACTAGCGGGGGGGCCCCCTACGAGCAGTACTTC.

A few counts support this clone. The chain recombines TRBV29-1 with TRBJ1-5, with D hard to call. This CDR3 spans 14 amino acids. The V gene lost 0 bases and the J gene lost 0 bases, with 6 bases spanning the gap. Germline V lookup: CDR1 SQVTM, CDR2 ANQGSEA. CDR3 protein: CSVEDSRSNQPQHF. The CDR3 DNA follows: TGCAGCGTTGAAGATAGTCGTAGCAATCAGCCCCAGCATTTT. The variable domain in full, completed from reference TRBV29-1 and TRBJ1-5, reads SAVISQKPSRDICQRGTSLTIQCQVDSQVTMMFWYRQQPGQSLTLIATANQGSEATYESGFVIDKFPISRPNLTFSTLTVSNMSPEDSSIYLCSVEDSRSNQPQHFGDGTRLSIL.

This clone has just a few counts. The chain employs TRBV6-5 and TRBJ2-7, with 11 bases fitting TRBD1. The CDR3 is 15 residues long. V shed 5 bases and J 2 bases; nucleotides not matched to a gene: 5. Germline V lookup: CDR1 MNHEY, CDR2 SVGAGI. In DNA, the CDR3 is TGTGCCAGCAGTCCCGGGACAGGGGGTACCTACGAGCAGTACTTC. It yields the protein CASSPGTGGTYEQYF.

V and J are TRBV7-8 and TRBJ1-6; 9 bases are a match to TRBD1. The CDR3 consists of 16 residues. Germline loops: CDR1 SGHVS, CDR2 FQNEAQ. After removal of 4 bases from V and 6 bases from J, the junction contained 7 bases not matched to a gene. The CDR3: CASSYDTGGSNSPLHF. For the CDR3, the DNA is TGTGCCAGCAGCTATGACACAGGGGGCAGTAATTCACCCCTCCACTTT.

The V gene is TRBV5-1, the J gene TRBJ1-1, with D unclear. Looked up from germline, CDR1 is SGHRS and CDR2 is YFSETQ. Trimming took 0 bases from V and 4 from J, leaving 10 bases between them. This CDR3 has 14 residues. CDR3 sequence: CASSLVSPGTEAFF. Here the CDR3 DNA reads TGCGCCAGCAGCTTGGTCAGCCCGGGCACTGAAGCTTTCTTT.